This T cell receptor beta chain was identified in a study of shared clonotypes between healthy human individuals. CDR1 and CDR2 (germline): LNHDA, SQIVND (reference sequence). The V end lost 5 bases, the J end lost 3 bases, and 13 bases lay between the germline ends. This CDR3 spans 14 amino acids. Division of CD4+ cells produced a CD45RA+ naive subset and a CD45RA-negative memory subset. The assay was immunoSEQ multiplex PCR, and TCRdb's table has in-frame clones only and misses some. Of 2,500,000 or so clones listed, 90% to 95% are singletons. V usage is TRBV19 and J usage is TRBJ1-1; D gene unclear. Input material: naive CD4+ T cells from PBMCs. The subset: CD45RA+ positively selected. The TCR comes from a man aged 18 to 35 in good health. Some clones in this sample may be carry-over from other donors' samples. For the CDR3, the DNA is TGTGCCAGTAGTTCGAAGGCAGGACACACTGAAGCTTTCTTT. Its protein product is CASSSKAGHTEAFF.